The 14 T cell receptor beta chains given below trace back to one sample, sequenced in a study of T cells after yellow fever vaccination (dated by TCRdb to the late 2010s). The intended sense of this specimen's treatment or condition label: live attenuated yellow fever vaccine strain. Receptors were amplified or captured by 5' RACE. Sequencing was carried out with an Illumina NovaSeq 6000. TCRdb redid the processing of the public reads, applying fastp at Q25 and MiXCR, and retained in-frame beta chains. A single entry per CDR3 protein holds the most common genes and DNA from its merged rows. This sample comprises 400,000 to 450,000 distinct CDR3 sequences, under 20% of them detected only once. Roughly a sixth of the sample is taken by the ten largest. The input for sequencing was PBMCs, taken before the yellow fever booster vaccination. These receptors originate from a man aged 18 to 35 who received the YFV17D yellow fever vaccine.

This chain connects TRBV11-2 to TRBJ2-2, with D perhaps TRBD2 (5 bases). The V and J ends lost 5 bases and 0 bases respectively, with 13 bases between them. The CDR3 spans 16 residues. Per the germline V gene, CDR1 is SGHAT and CDR2 is FQNNGV. CDR3 bases: TGTGCCAGCAGCCCACTAGGCCAGGCGAACACCGGGGAGCTGTTTTTT. It encodes CASSPLGQANTGELFF.

The table lists this clonotype with a few counts. The CDR3 coding sequence is TGTGCCAGCAGAACGACAGACTCTGGAAACACCATATATTTT. It translates to CASRTTDSGNTIYF. This chain connects TRBV12-3 or TRBV12-4 to TRBJ1-3; TRBD1 might be the D (5 bases). The V and J ends lost 6 bases and 0 bases respectively, with 9 bases between them. The CDR3 has 14 residues.

This clonotype was counted only a few times. V and J are TRBV20-1 and TRBJ2-3; 10 nucleotides match TRBD1. V shed 3 bases, J shed 3 bases, and the junction held 3 bases outside the gene matches. The CDR3 runs to 14 residues. Germline V gene data show CDR1 as DFQATT and CDR2 as SNEGSKA (reference sequence). For the CDR3, the DNA is TGCAGTGCTAGCAGACAGGGGGCTACAGATACGCAGTATTTT. This codes for CSASRQGATDTQYF.

This clonotype was detected many times. The chain is built from TRBV6-2 or TRBV6-3 and TRBJ2-7; D gene unclear. V shed 4 bases and J shed 2 bases, with 12 bases lying between them. The CDR3 extends over 14 amino acids. Germline-derived CDR1 and CDR2 are MNHEY and SVGEGT. The CDR3: CASSWNILPYEQYF. For the CDR3, the DNA is TGTGCCAGCAGTTGGAACATTTTGCCCTACGAGCAGTACTTC.

This clonotype has just a few counts. V usage is TRBV4-1 and J usage is TRBJ1-5; D is ambiguous. V was cut by 4 bases and J by 7 bases, with 17 bases left in between. The CDR3 runs to 15 residues. Germline V gene data show CDR1 as MGHRA and CDR2 as YSYEKL. DNA of the CDR3: TGCGCCAGCAGCCCAGTGACTGGGCAGAGACAGCCCCAGCATTTT. Residues: CASSPVTGQRQPQHF.

The sample holds a few counts of this clonotype. The V and J genes are TRBV28 and TRBJ2-1, with 8 bases that match TRBD1. This CDR3 region has 14 residues. V was pared by 5 bases and J by 9 bases, with 9 bases of the junction left unmatched. Germline CDR1 reads MDHEN; CDR2 reads SYDVKM. This CDR3 reads CASSPGQGAGEQFF. In DNA form, the CDR3 reads TGTGCCAGCAGTCCCGGACAGGGTGCCGGTGAGCAGTTCTTC.

This clonotype was seen repeatedly, ten times or more. V usage is TRBV4-1 and J usage is TRBJ1-5; TRBD1 is a possible D gene (6 bases). Germline V lookup: CDR1 MGHRA, CDR2 YSYEKL. Between the trimmed V and J ends, which lost 4 bases and 4 bases, there was a span of 11 bases. The CDR3 is 14 residues long. The CDR3, as DNA: TGCGCCAGCAGCCCACAGGGACGGAATCAGCCCCAGCATTTT. This gives the protein CASSPQGRNQPQHF.

In its sample, this clonotype was seen a few times. The gene calls are TRBV18 and TRBJ2-7; 7 nucleotides align to TRBD1. Germline assignment: CDR1 KGHSH and CDR2 LQKENI. The CDR3 has 13 amino acids. With 0 bases clipped from V and 5 bases from J, the junction kept 1 base outside the gene matches. CDR3 residues: CASSPPGQHEQYV. CDR3 DNA: TGTGCCAGCTCACCACCGGGACAGCACGAGCAGTACGTC.

This chain links TRBV20-1 with TRBJ2-5; D could derive from TRBD1 or TRBD2 (6 bases each). The V end was cut by 0 bases, the J end by 0 bases, with 20 bases between. Germline-derived CDR1 and CDR2 are DFQATT and SNEGSKA (reference sequence). There are 18 residues in the CDR3. CDR3 loop: CSARDLEGGSTHQETQYF. CDR3 sequence (DNA): TGCAGTGCTAGAGATCTTGAGGGGGGTTCGACGCACCAAGAGACCCAGTACTTC.

This clonotype was recorded at least ten times. The chain uses TRBV5-1 and TRBJ1-6, with a tentative D call TRBD1 (5 bases). Trimming removed 4 bases at V and 7 bases at J, with 15 bases between. From germline, CDR1 is SGHRS and CDR2 YFSETQ. CDR3 size: 15 residues. The CDR3 bases are TGCGCCAGCAGCCCGACCTCAGGGAGGAATTCACCCCTCCACTTT. Translation: CASSPTSGRNSPLHF.

V usage is TRBV7-8 and J usage is TRBJ1-2; D is unclear. V was trimmed by 6 bases and J by 2 bases, leaving 10 bases between them. The CDR3 is made up of 13 amino acids. Per germline, CDR1 SGHVS and CDR2 FQNEAQ. The CDR3, as DNA: TGTGCCAGCAGGGGAGGTCCGAACTATGGCTACACCTTC. It is translated as CASRGGPNYGYTF.

Many counts were recorded for this clonotype. The chain links TRBV29-1 to TRBJ2-4; D is unclear. The ends were cut back, 0 bases at V and 3 bases at J, with 6 bases in the middle. The CDR3 contains 13 residues. Germline V CDR1 and CDR2: SQVTM, ANQGSEA. Here the CDR3 reads CSVEEGNKNIQYF. CDR3 bases: TGCAGCGTTGAAGAGGGGAACAAAAACATTCAGTACTTC.

The sample holds a few counts of this clonotype. This sequence joins TRBV12-5 and TRBJ1-4; D gene uncertain. CDR1 LGHNT and CDR2 FRNRAP come from the germline V gene. Between the trimmed V and J ends, which lost 8 bases and 4 bases, there was a span of 14 bases. The length of the CDR3 is 14 residues. The CDR3 DNA is TGTGCTAGTCAATTCTTCGGTAGTAATGAAAAACTGTTTTTT. It is translated as CASQFFGSNEKLFF.

This chain joins TRBV11-2 and TRBJ2-3, with D unresolved. The CDR3 extends over 13 amino acids. CDR1 is SGHAT and CDR2 is FQNNGV in the germline V gene. Trimming removed 3 bases at V and 6 bases at J, with 10 bases between. The CDR3 region has the DNA TGTGCCAGCAGCTTGGCGTACCTGGATACGCAGTATTTT. This codes for CASSLAYLDTQYF. Drawing the rest from reference TRBV11-2 and TRBJ2-3, the complete variable domain is EAGVAQSPRYKIIEKRQSVAFWCNPISGHATLYWYQQILGQGPKLLIQFQNNGVVDDSQLPKDRFSAERLKGVDSTLKIQPAKLEDSAVYLCASSLAYLDTQYFGPGTRLTVL.